Listed here is a single T cell receptor beta chain. The germline V and J ends were trimmed by 2 bases and 3 bases, with 7 bases remaining between them. CDR1 is MGHDK and CDR2 is SYGVNS in the germline V gene. CDR3 length: 13 residues. These data originate in a study of blood T cell repertoires in COVID-19. Libraries were prepared by immunoSEQ multiplex PCR; TCRdb keeps only in-frame clonotypes and omits some of them. The sample consists of roughly 220,000 clones, 85% to 90% of them appearing once. The receptor was derived from a woman aged 18-29 years in a cohort exposed to, infected with or recovered from COVID-19 (not recorded which). Sequenced material: PBMCs or T cells enriched from blood (not recorded which). This rearrangement joins TRBV25-1 to TRBJ1-2; D may be TRBD1 (5 bases). The CDR3, as DNA: TGTGCCAGCAGTGAAATAGGGGACTATGGCTACACCTTC. Its translation: CASSEIGDYGYTF.